These 15 T cell receptor beta chains originate from one sample sequenced in a study of cytomegalovirus exposure and HLA in healthy donors (TCRdb year 2017). Library method: the immunoSEQ multiplex PCR assay. For the multiplex PCR, a mixture combining 60 forward primers for TCR Vbeta segments and 13 reverse primers for TCR Jbeta segments was used. Not all clones reach the TCRdb copy of this immuneACCESS table, which keeps in-frame sequences only. Checked studies attribute under half of the gap to unresolved V genes and leave the rest unexplained. The table for this sample lists tens of thousands of clones; around 80% of them were counted only once. The ten largest clones add up to 12% of the sample. Sequencing was performed on PBMCs. The source of these receptors is a male donor in good health and CMV-seropositive.

V and J are TRBV19 and TRBJ2-1; D perhaps matches TRBD2 (7 bases). CDR1 is LNHDA and CDR2 is SQIVND in the germline V gene (reference sequence). The germline V and J ends were trimmed by 4 bases and 3 bases, with 16 bases remaining between them. The CDR3 is 16 amino acids. CDR3 in DNA: TGTGCCAGTAGTACGATTAAGGGGGGGGTCTACAATGAGCAGTTCTTC. Translating it yields CASSTIKGGVYNEQFF.

This chain joins TRBV30 and TRBJ1-1; 8 bases match TRBD1. V gave up 7 bases and J gave up 5 bases; unmatched junction bases: 12. The CDR3 loop spans 14 amino acids. Germline CDR1 reads GTSNPN; CDR2 reads SVGIG (reference sequence). The CDR3 spells CAYSTGGGRTEAFF. In DNA form, the CDR3 reads TGTGCCTACAGTACAGGGGGGGGCCGGACTGAAGCTTTCTTT.

This sequence joins TRBV5-1 and TRBJ2-1, with 11 bases lining up with TRBD2. Germline V CDR1 and CDR2: SGHRS, YFSETQ. This CDR3 comprises 16 residues. With V trimmed by 3 bases and J by 3 bases, 5 bases remained unmatched. The CDR3 spells CASSYVLAGDYNEQFF. CDR3 in DNA: TGCGCCAGCAGCTACGTACTAGCGGGAGACTACAATGAGCAGTTCTTC.

The chain couples TRBV10-3 to TRBJ2-7, with 8 bases fitting TRBD2. CDR1 is ENHRY and CDR2 is SYGVKD in the germline V gene. CDR3 length: 16 amino acids. V shed 0 bases and J 6 bases; nucleotides not matched to a gene: 10. This CDR3 reads CAISESPGGGQGEQYF. The DNA for the CDR3 is TGTGCCATCAGTGAGTCACCGGGGGGGGGCCAAGGCGAGCAGTACTTC.

The chain links TRBV5-6 to TRBJ2-7; TRBD2 matches at 9 bases. The CDR3 is made up of 16 amino acids. Germline lookup yields CDR1 SGHDT and CDR2 YYEEEE. Unmatched junction bases numbered 8, after V lost 0 bases and J lost 4 bases. This CDR3 is CASSLGVAGVSYEQYF. In DNA, the CDR3 is TGTGCCAGCAGCTTGGGGGTAGCGGGGGTATCGTACGAGCAGTACTTC.

The chain combines TRBV5-1 with TRBJ1-2; D may be TRBD1 (5 bases). The CDR3 totals 14 residues. Trimming left V 7 bases short and J 4 bases short, with 17 bases between. The germline gives CDR1 SGHRS, CDR2 YFSETQ. DNA for the CDR3: TGCGCCAGCTCATCCCCCAGGGAAGGCTATGGCTACACCTTC. Encoded protein: CASSSPREGYGYTF.

The chain joins TRBV9 to TRBJ1-4; D unresolved. V gave up 0 bases and J gave up 4 bases, with 10 bases separating them. This CDR3 contains 15 residues. From germline, CDR1 is SGDLS and CDR2 YYNGEE. The CDR3 reads CASSVEGRGNEKLFF. DNA of the CDR3: TGTGCCAGCAGCGTAGAAGGGCGGGGTAATGAAAAACTGTTTTTT.

The rearrangement uses TRBV15 and TRBJ2-2; TRBD2 matches 7 bases. The CDR3 has 15 amino acids. V was clipped by 3 bases and J by 5 bases; unmatched bases: 6. The V gene's germline CDR1 is LNHNV and CDR2 YYDKDF (reference sequence). This CDR3 is CATSRRGGITGELFF. The CDR3 nucleotides read TGTGCCACCAGCAGGAGGGGAGGGATTACCGGGGAGCTGTTTTTT. The whole variable domain, remainder taken from reference TRBV15 and TRBJ2-2, is DAMVIQNPRYQVTQFGKPVTLSCSQTLNHNVMYWYQQKSSQAPKLLFHYYDKDFNNEADTPDNFQSRRPNTSFCFLDIRSPGLGDTAMYLCATSRRGGITGELFFGEGSRLTVL.

The V call is TRBV5-4, the J call TRBJ2-1; TRBD2 matches 8 bases. J lost 9 bases, V lost 0 bases, and 8 bases had no gene match. This CDR3 region has 15 residues. CDR1 SGHNT and CDR2 YYREEE come from the germline V gene (reference sequence). Here the CDR3 DNA reads TGTGCCAGCAGCTTGGATGCGGGGGGTTTGTCTGAGCAGTTCTTC. Translating gives CASSLDAGGLSEQFF.

This chain links TRBV18 with TRBJ2-2; no clear D gene. The CDR3 extends over 12 amino acids. Germline CDR1 and CDR2: KGHSH and LQKENI. V shed 6 bases and J shed 6 bases, with 8 bases lying between them. This CDR3 reads CASSPGPGELFF. The CDR3 DNA sequence: TGTGCCAGCTCCCCTGGCCCCGGGGAGCTGTTTTTT.

The chain couples TRBV10-3 to TRBJ1-5; 9 positions match TRBD1. CDR1 is ENHRY and CDR2 is SYGVKD in the germline V gene. The CDR3 is 13 residues long. The junction had 1 base not matched to a gene; V was cut back by 5 bases and J by 5 bases. This CDR3 is CAISRDRDQPQHF. The CDR3 region has the DNA TGTGCCATCAGTCGGGACAGGGATCAGCCCCAGCATTTT.

The V call is TRBV7-2, the J call TRBJ1-1; perhaps TRBD1 as D (6 bases). Germline CDR1 is SGHTA and CDR2 is FQGNSA. The CDR3 covers 15 residues. Trimming cost V 7 bases and J 1 base, with 16 bases left between them. The CDR3 sequence: CASMGRGSGNTEAFF. The CDR3 coding sequence is TGTGCCAGCATGGGGAGGGGGTCGGGGAACACTGAAGCTTTCTTT.

The J gene is TRBJ2-3, the V gene TRBV5-6, with D perhaps TRBD1 (6 bases). Germline lookup yields CDR1 SGHDT and CDR2 YYEEEE. This CDR3 has 16 residues. Trimming pared 4 bases from V and 1 base from J, leaving 16 bases between. The CDR3 loop is CASSPGWGPGTDTQYF. The CDR3 DNA reads TGTGCCAGCAGCCCCGGATGGGGGCCAGGCACAGATACGCAGTATTTT.

V usage is TRBV27 and J usage is TRBJ1-5; TRBD1 matches 9 bases. Per germline, CDR1 MNHEY and CDR2 SMNVEV (reference sequence). J gave up 0 bases and V 6 bases, and 21 bases lay outside the gene matches. The CDR3 is made up of 21 amino acids. The CDR3 protein is CASRPQGALNRPSDSNQPQHF. DNA of the CDR3: TGTGCCAGCAGACCACAGGGGGCCTTAAACCGTCCCTCAGATAGCAATCAGCCCCAGCATTTT.

The chain has TRBV28 and TRBJ2-7, with a weak D call TRBD1 (8 bases). This CDR3 is 15 amino acids long. Trimming removed 4 bases at V and 0 bases at J, with 13 bases between. CDR1 is MDHEN, CDR2 SYDVKM, per germline. CDR3 in DNA: TGTGCCAGCAGTTCGGACAGGGAGGGCTCCTACGAGCAGTACTTC. This sequence encodes CASSSDREGSYEQYF.